This TCR beta chain was recorded in a study of PD-1 blockade in mismatch repair-deficient tumors. The wider study: Patients had fewer than 15 mismatch repair-deficient cancer types and were previously treated and progressing.

Overall study findings and caveats: Tumor-resident clones, often undetectable pretreatment in blood, expanded then contracted after pembrolizumab.

TCRdb's table, derived via immunoSEQ multiplex PCR, lists solely in-frame clones and lacks some. The profile shows approximately 63,000 clones, about 91% of them singletons. In regard to this clone: Its antigen is unknown.

The germline V gene has CDR1 MDHEN and CDR2 SYDVKM. CDR3 length: 15 residues. Germline trimming cut 4 bases from V and 0 bases from J; bases unmatched to any gene: 5. Mismatch repair deficiency was confirmed in all patients, by PCR or immunohistochemistry. The receptor comes from an adult with mismatch repair-deficient cancer. The input for sequencing was peripheral blood, taken 52 weeks after starting pembrolizumab. The chain carries TRBV28 and TRBJ2-7; 8 positions agree with TRBD2. The CDR3 DNA reads as TGTGCCAGCAGTTCCCTAGCGGGTAACTCCTACGAGCAGTACTTC. Translation gives CASSSLAGNSYEQYF.